This T cell receptor (beta chain) was observed in a study of post-analysis software for immune sequencing data. Germline CDR1 SGHKS, CDR2 YYEKEE (reference sequence). The CDR3 length is 16 residues. The junction had 7 bases not matched to a gene; V was cut back by 4 bases and J by 2 bases. Built from TCR beta cDNA, the libraries had unique molecular identifiers in them. The source material, roughly 0.9 to 11 million T cells, gave rise to roughly 500,000 cDNA molecules. MiXCR, applied by TCRdb to the PCR reads, yields one record per CDR3 protein. The sample has about 810,000 distinct CDR3 sequences; about 57% are singletons. Study-level findings and limits: Roughly 5 TRBV segments (TRBV5-6, TRBV5-1 and TRBV20-1 among them) occurred more frequently in patients than in controls.

Many counts were recorded for this clonotype. Its antigen is unidentified. This chain joins TRBV5-5 and TRBJ2-3; 10 bases agree with TRBD2. The sample taken for sequencing was blood. This clonotype was sampled from a girl aged 10-17 years with multiple sclerosis. CDR3: CASSRTSGRLTDTQYF. The CDR3, as DNA: TGTGCCAGCAGCCGGACTAGCGGACGCCTCACAGATACGCAGTATTTT.